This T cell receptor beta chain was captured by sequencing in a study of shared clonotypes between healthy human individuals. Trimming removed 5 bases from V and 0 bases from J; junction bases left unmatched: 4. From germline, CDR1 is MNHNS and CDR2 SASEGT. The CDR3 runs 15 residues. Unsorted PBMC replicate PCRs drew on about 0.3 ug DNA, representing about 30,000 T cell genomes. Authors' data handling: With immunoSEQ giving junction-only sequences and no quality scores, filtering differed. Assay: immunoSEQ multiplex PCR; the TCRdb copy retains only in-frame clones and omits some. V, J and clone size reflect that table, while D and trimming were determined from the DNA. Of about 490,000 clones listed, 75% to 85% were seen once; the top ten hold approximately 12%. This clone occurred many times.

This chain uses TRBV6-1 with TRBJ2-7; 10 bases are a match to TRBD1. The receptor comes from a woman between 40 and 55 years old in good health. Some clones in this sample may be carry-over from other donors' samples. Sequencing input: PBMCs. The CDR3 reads CASSTRQGASYEQYF. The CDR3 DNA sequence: TGTGCCAGCAGTACCCGACAGGGGGCCTCCTACGAGCAGTACTTC.